The present entry profiles one TCR beta chain with its context. The data derive from a study of blood T cell repertoires in COVID-19. Clones were sequenced by immunoSEQ multiplex PCR, and TCRdb holds only the in-frame ones, with some missing. The sample lists about 410,000 clones, roughly 91% occurring once. The CDR3 has 12 residues. Germline CDR1 MNHEY, CDR2 SMNVEV (reference sequence). V was shortened by 4 bases and J by 7 bases, with 10 bases between the two germline ends. The TCR was taken from a young man who had recovered from COVID-19. The chain is built from TRBV27 and TRBJ1-2; D call uncertain. Sequencing used PBMCs or T cells enriched from blood (not recorded which). CDR3 region: CASSSTVGGYTF. The CDR3 DNA reads TGTGCCAGCAGTTCCACAGTGGGTGGCTACACCTTC.